The 25 T cell receptor beta chains below all came from one sample that was sequenced in a study of T cell responses to AZD1222 COVID-19 vaccine. Repertoires were generated with immunoSEQ multiplex PCR, while TCRdb's copy carries only in-frame clones and drops some. Among 100,000 to 150,000 clones listed, approximately 87% were seen once. The sequencing used peripheral blood, collected on day 0 of AZD1222 vaccination. The receptors shown here come from an adult in good health.

The CDR3 DNA reads as TGTGCCAGCAGCCAAGCAGGGGCCATTTTGGAGCAGTACTTC. Protein product: CASSQAGAILEQYF. The chain employs TRBV4-2 and TRBJ2-7; D perhaps matches TRBD1 (6 bases). The CDR3 contains 14 residues. V dropped 1 base and J dropped 7 bases, with 14 bases sitting between them. Germline-derived CDR1 and CDR2 are LGHNA and YNFKEQ.

This rearrangement joins TRBV30 to TRBJ2-1, with 12 bases lining up with TRBD1. The CDR3 contains 15 residues. With 1 base clipped from V and 12 bases from J, the junction kept 10 bases outside the gene matches. Germline-derived CDR1 and CDR2 are GTSNPN and SVGIG (reference sequence). This CDR3 is CAWSAPGQGARGQFF. In DNA form, the CDR3 reads TGTGCCTGGAGTGCCCCGGGACAGGGGGCAAGAGGGCAGTTCTTC.

This chain joins TRBV7-2 and TRBJ2-3; tentatively, D is TRBD1 (6 bases). V was shortened by 1 base and J by 6 bases, with 8 bases between the two germline ends. The CDR3 contains 13 residues. Germline values: CDR1 SGHTA, CDR2 FQGNSA. The CDR3 reads CASSLDRVDTQYF. In nucleotides, the CDR3 is TGTGCCAGCAGCTTAGACAGGGTGGATACGCAGTATTTT.

This chain joins TRBV9 and TRBJ2-7, with D possibly being TRBD2 (6 bases). This CDR3 is 14 amino acids long. CDR1 is SGDLS, CDR2 YYNGEE, per germline. Trimming cost V 7 bases and J 6 bases, with 20 bases left between them. The CDR3 loop reads CASGLDSGLREQYF. The DNA for the CDR3 is TGTGCCAGCGGCCTTGATAGCGGTCTACGCGAGCAGTACTTC.

The chain combines TRBV7-3 with TRBJ2-3; the D gene is possibly TRBD2 (6 bases). Germline values: CDR1 SGHTA, CDR2 FQGTGA. V lost 1 base and J lost 2, with 13 bases in between. CDR3 length: 16 amino acids. The CDR3 DNA is TGTGCCAGCAGCTTAAGAACTGGAGGGGTCACAGATACGCAGTATTTT. It is translated as CASSLRTGGVTDTQYF. The variable domain in full, with the rest retrieved from reference TRBV7-3 and TRBJ2-3, is GAGVSQTPSNKVTEKGKYVELRCDPISGHTALYWYRQSLGQGPEFLIYFQGTGAADDSGLPNDRFFAVRPEGSVSTLKIQRTERGDSAVYLCASSLRTGGVTDTQYFGPGTRLTVL.

V and J are TRBV6-5 and TRBJ2-2; the match to TRBD1 covers 10 bases. Germline trimming cut 0 bases from V and 7 bases from J; bases unmatched to any gene: 5. The CDR3 runs to 16 residues. Germline lookup yields CDR1 MNHEY and CDR2 SVGAGI. CDR3 residues: CASSYSAGQGVGELFF. CDR3 DNA: TGTGCCAGCAGTTACTCGGCTGGACAGGGGGTCGGGGAGCTGTTTTTT.

The CDR3 reads CASSKVAGGPRNEQFF. The CDR3 nucleotides read TGTGCCAGCAGCAAGGTAGCGGGAGGGCCACGGAATGAGCAGTTCTTC. The chain uses TRBV7-6 and TRBJ2-1; 11 bases agree with TRBD2. The germline CDR1 and CDR2 sequences are SGHVS and FNYEAQ. The CDR3 spans 16 residues. V trimming: 5 bases; J trimming: 7 bases; junction bases outside the gene matches: 10.

The chain recombines TRBV9 with TRBJ1-3, with 8 positions matching TRBD1. CDR3 length equals 14 residues. Germline V gene sequence: CDR1 SGDLS, CDR2 YYNGEE. V was pared by 0 bases and J by 11 bases, with 7 bases of the junction left unmatched. The CDR3 nucleotides are TGTGCCAGCAGCGTAGAGGACAGGGCATCGGCCATATATTTT. Amino acids: CASSVEDRASAIYF.

V and J are TRBV27 and TRBJ1-2; D not resolved. The CDR3 runs to 13 residues. Germline V lookup: CDR1 MNHEY, CDR2 SMNVEV (reference sequence). Trimming left V 2 bases short and J 7 bases short, with 11 bases between. The chain's CDR3 is CASSLNAAGGYTF. The CDR3 DNA reads as TGTGCCAGCAGTTTAAATGCGGCAGGTGGCTACACCTTC.

J is TRBJ2-7 and V is TRBV7-9; perhaps D is TRBD1 or TRBD2 (5 bases each). The CDR3 spans 15 residues. Germline assignment: CDR1 SEHNR and CDR2 FQNEAQ (reference sequence). Deletions cut 5 bases from V and 0 bases from J, with 14 bases between. The CDR3 sequence is CASSPHGAGSYEQYF. The CDR3 DNA follows: TGTGCCAGCAGCCCCCACGGGGCCGGCTCCTACGAGCAGTACTTC.

The V and J genes are TRBV10-2 and TRBJ2-3, with TRBD2 identical over 7 bases. Unmatched junction bases numbered 8, after V lost 7 bases and J lost 4 bases. CDR3 length: 14 amino acids. In germline, CDR1 is WSHSY, CDR2 SAAADI. CDR3 sequence reads: CASIAGVGADTQYF. The CDR3 bases are TGCGCCAGCATCGCGGGGGTGGGGGCAGATACGCAGTATTTT.

The chain couples TRBV10-3 to TRBJ2-3; D might be TRBD2 (6 bases). V was clipped by 0 bases and J by 8 bases, with 15 bases between them. This CDR3 contains 15 residues. Germline V gives CDR1 ENHRY, CDR2 SYGVKD. CDR3 sequence reads: CAISESSQGGGTQYF. In DNA form, the CDR3 reads TGTGCCATCAGTGAGTCGAGCCAGGGAGGCGGTACGCAGTATTTT.

J is TRBJ2-3 and V is TRBV19; 11 nucleotides agree with TRBD1. CDR1 LNHDA and CDR2 SQIVND come from the germline V gene (reference sequence). The J segment lost 9 bases and the V segment lost 0 bases, leaving 8 bases of the junction unmatched. This CDR3 is built from 16 residues. CDR3 coding DNA: TGTGCCAGTAGTATAGATCCTGGGACAGGGGGTCTCACGCAGTATTTT. It encodes CASSIDPGTGGLTQYF.

V usage is TRBV9 and J usage is TRBJ1-5; D uncertain. This CDR3 comprises 16 residues. CDR1 is SGDLS and CDR2 is YYNGEE in the germline V gene. Trimming removed 4 bases from V and 5 bases from J, with 19 bases in between. DNA of the CDR3: TGTGCCAGCAGCCCAACGGCGGGTACAGATTATCAGCCCCAGCATTTT. This codes for CASSPTAGTDYQPQHF.

CDR3 protein: CASSYFGEGTDTQYF. In DNA, the CDR3 is TGTGCCAGCAGTTACTTTGGGGAAGGGACAGATACGCAGTATTTT. The chain recombines TRBV6-5 with TRBJ2-3, with no clear D. The germline gives CDR1 MNHEY, CDR2 SVGAGI. CDR3 length: 15 residues. Trimming stripped 1 base from V and 3 bases from J, with 11 bases between.

V and J are TRBV7-9 and TRBJ2-1, with 12 bases that match TRBD2. Germline V gene sequence: CDR1 SEHNR, CDR2 FQNEAQ (reference sequence). J lost 3 bases, V lost 5 bases, and 8 bases had no gene match. CDR3 length: 17 residues. CDR3 amino acids: CASSPQTSGGIYNEQFF. The CDR3 coding sequence is TGTGCCAGCAGCCCCCAGACTAGCGGGGGAATCTACAATGAGCAGTTCTTC.

The gene calls are TRBV7-8 and TRBJ2-5; D is undetermined. The germline V gene encodes CDR1 SGHVS and CDR2 FQNEAQ. The CDR3 spans 13 residues. Trimming removed 7 bases at V and 4 bases at J, with 13 bases between. The CDR3 spells CASTAFPGETQYF. CDR3 DNA sequence: TGTGCCAGCACCGCATTCCCGGGAGAGACCCAGTACTTC.

The V and J genes are TRBV19 and TRBJ1-2; D remains ambiguous. V dropped 7 bases and J dropped 2 bases, with 17 bases sitting between them. This CDR3 has 15 residues. Germline V gene data show CDR1 as LNHDA and CDR2 as SQIVND (reference sequence). In DNA, the CDR3 is TGTGCCAGTAAGGCCCAAGGCCGAAAAAACTATGGCTACACCTTC. Translation gives CASKAQGRKNYGYTF.

Notes on this clone: Different DNA sequences within this sample yield the same CDR3. The rearrangement links TRBV28 to TRBJ2-2; possible D gene TRBD1, 6 bases. The germline V gene encodes CDR1 MDHEN and CDR2 SYDVKM. The CDR3 is 14 residues long. Trimming took 6 bases from V and 1 from J, leaving 9 bases between them. CDR3 residues: CASSSGQNTGELFF. The CDR3, as DNA: TGTGCCAGCAGCTCGGGACAGAACACCGGGGAGCTGTTTTTT.

The genes are TRBV4-2 and TRBJ1-5; possible D gene TRBD1, 6 bases. CDR3 size: 14 residues. The V and J ends lost 4 bases and 2 bases respectively, with 9 bases between them. Germline V CDR1 and CDR2: LGHNA, YNFKEQ. The CDR3 DNA reads as TGTGCCAGCAGCCCAAACAGGGGCAATCAGCCCCAGCATTTT. It specifies CASSPNRGNQPQHF.

This rearrangement joins TRBV19 to TRBJ1-5, with D perhaps matching TRBD1 (5 bases). V was shortened by 5 bases and J by 5 bases, with 10 bases between the two germline ends. This CDR3 is 13 amino acids long. Germline CDR1 LNHDA, CDR2 SQIVND (reference sequence). The CDR3 DNA is TGTGCCAGTAGTGCAGGGCGTTATCAGCCCCAGCATTTT. This translates into CASSAGRYQPQHF.

The gene calls are TRBV9 and TRBJ1-4, with TRBD1 as a possible D gene (6 bases). Germline loops: CDR1 SGDLS, CDR2 YYNGEE. The CDR3 length is 15 residues. V dropped 0 bases and J dropped 8 bases, with 14 bases sitting between them. The CDR3 DNA reads TGTGCCAGCAGCGTAGTAGCTCAGGGGTCGGAAAAACTGTTTTTT. Translation gives CASSVVAQGSEKLFF.

The rearrangement uses TRBV27 and TRBJ1-4, with 10 nucleotides matching TRBD1. V trimming: 7 bases; J trimming: 7 bases; junction bases outside the gene matches: 9. Germline loops: CDR1 MNHEY, CDR2 SMNVEV (reference sequence). The CDR3 sequence is 15 residues long. The CDR3 DNA follows: TGTGCCAGCACCGAAACCGGGACAGGGGTTGAAAAACTGTTTTTT. Translation: CASTETGTGVEKLFF.

The V and J genes are TRBV7-2 and TRBJ2-2, with D perhaps TRBD1 (6 bases). Per germline, CDR1 SGHTA and CDR2 FQGNSA. V was shortened by 10 bases and J by 4 bases, with 19 bases between the two germline ends. This CDR3 region has 15 residues. The CDR3 coding sequence is TGTGCCACCGGTGGACAGCAGATCCTCACCGGGGAGCTGTTTTTT. Translating gives CATGGQQILTGELFF.

The chain carries TRBV5-6 and TRBJ1-2; D unclear. Germline loops: CDR1 SGHDT, CDR2 YYEEEE. Between the trimmed V and J ends, which lost 1 base and 2 bases, there was a span of 6 bases. This CDR3 contains 13 residues. The CDR3 sequence is CASSLTVNYGYTF. DNA for the CDR3: TGTGCCAGCAGCTTGACAGTGAACTATGGCTACACCTTC.